A selection of T cell receptor beta chains follows, all from one sample in a study of T cells in localized non-small cell lung cancer. Assay used: immunoSEQ multiplex PCR; TCRdb lists only in-frame clones, some missing. Seen here are some 80,000 clones, about 83% observed once, and the top ten hold 2.8%. The input for sequencing was peripheral blood, taken before any cancer treatment. The receptors were sampled from a man between 40 and 69 years old with stage I lung adenocarcinoma. Both conserved end residues are part of each CDR3. Each record gives: clone size, D gene, J gene, V gene, CDR3 DNA, CDR3 protein. D genes are given only for firm matches. A clone size is listed for some rows: how often the clone was seen (once, few, many), or a class if it is expanded.

- | TRBD2 | TRBJ2-2 | TRBV13 | TGTGCCAGCAGCTTAGGCGGGGGGGCAGCCACCGGGGAGCTGTTTTTT | CASSLGGGAATGELFF
few | - | TRBJ1-1 | TRBV5-4 | TGTGCCAGCAGCTTGGGACCTGAAGCTTTCTTT | CASSLGPEAFF
- | TRBD2 | TRBJ2-3 | TRBV7-6 | TGTGCCAGCAGCTTAAACCTGGGAGGGAGTATCGCAGATACGCAGTATTTT | CASSLNLGGSIADTQYF
- | TRBD2 | TRBJ2-3 | TRBV6-5 | TGTGCCAGCAAAACGGGGGGGGCTGGCACAGATACGCAGTATTTT | CASKTGGAGTDTQYF
- | TRBD2 | TRBJ2-3 | TRBV4-1 | TGCGCCAGCAGCCCCCCGGGACTAGCGCAGGATGCTGCAGATACGCAGTATTTT | CASSPPGLAQDAADTQYF
- | - | TRBJ1-4 | TRBV5-1 | TGCGCCAGCAGCCCGGGGTCGACCAGCAATGAAAAACTGTTTTTT | CASSPGSTSNEKLFF
- | - | TRBJ2-1 | TRBV6-1 | TGTGCCAGCAGTGAAAGCCACCTCCTCTCCTACAATGAGCAGTTCTTC | CASSESHLLSYNEQFF
once | TRBD1 | TRBJ1-1 | TRBV19 | TGTGCCAGTACCCCGGACAGGGTGGCGAACACTGAAGCTTTCTTT | CASTPDRVANTEAFF
- | TRBD1 | TRBJ1-2 | TRBV5-1 | TGCGCCAGCAGCTTGGTTGGACTACAGGGGGCGATGCCTGGCTACACCTTC | CASSLVGLQGAMPGYTF
few | TRBD2 | TRBJ2-2 | TRBV27 | TGTGCCAGCAGTTCTCGCAGAGGGGGGGCGGGAGGATATACCGGGGAGCTGTTTTTT | CASSSRRGGAGGYTGELFF
- | - | TRBJ1-1 | TRBV5-1 | TGCGCCAGCAGCTTGGTGGGGGGCCTCGAGACTGAAGCTTTCTTT | CASSLVGGLETEAFF
few | - | TRBJ1-1 | TRBV2 | TGTGCCAGCAGACCAAGTAATACCAAAACAACTGAAGCTTTCTTT | CASRPSNTKTTEAFF
- | TRBD2 | TRBJ2-1 | TRBV15 | TGTGCCACCAGCAGAGGGACGACTAGCGGGAGCCTTTACAATGAGCAGTTCTTC | CATSRGTTSGSLYNEQFF
- | TRBD2 | TRBJ2-3 | TRBV19 | TGTGCCAGTAGTCCGCGACTAGCTGAGTCAGATACGCAGTATTTT | CASSPRLAESDTQYF
- | - | TRBJ2-7 | TRBV30 | TGTGCCTGGAGTTCAAGGGAAGTGCGGGGAAACGAGCAGTACTTC | CAWSSREVRGNEQYF
- | - | TRBJ2-5 | TRBV29-1 | TGCAGCGTTGATGTCGCGGGTGTGGAGACCCAGTACTTC | CSVDVAGVETQYF
once | - | TRBJ2-2 | TRBV7-9 | TGTGCCAGCAGCTTCCCGCCGGACGCGAACACCGGGGAGCTGTTTTTT | CASSFPPDANTGELFF
- | TRBD2 | TRBJ2-1 | TRBV14 | TGTGCCAGCAGCCGAATAGCGGGAGGGTATAGTGAGCAGTTCTTC | CASSRIAGGYSEQFF
few | - | TRBJ2-5 | TRBV28 | TGTGCCAGCAGTAACGAGGAGACCCAGTACTTC | CASSNEETQYF
- | - | TRBJ2-4 | TRBV7-8 | TGTGCCAGCAGTTCGGAAGGGGGATCCAAAAACATTCAGTACTTC | CASSSEGGSKNIQYF
- | - | TRBJ2-3 | TRBV6-1 | TGTGCCATTGCGGGGCTCACAGATACGCAGTATTTT | CAIAGLTDTQYF
- | TRBD2 | TRBJ2-5 | TRBV13 | TGTGCCAGCAGCTACAGCGGGGGTGGTGAGACCCAGTACTTC | CASSYSGGGETQYF
- | TRBD1 | TRBJ2-1 | TRBV4-3 | TGCGCCAGCAGTTCGGACAGGGGGTTAGATGAGCAGTTCTTC | CASSSDRGLDEQFF
once | - | TRBJ2-7 | TRBV6-1 | TGTGCCAGCCAGGGAGACAGTGACTACGAGCAGTACTTC | CASQGDSDYEQYF
- | - | TRBJ2-1 | TRBV27 | TGTGCCAGCAGTCCTTCCTACAATGAGCAGTTCTTC | CASSPSYNEQFF
- | TRBD1 | TRBJ2-7 | TRBV30 | TGTGCCTGGAGTGGACCCCAGGGGGTCTCTACCTACGAGCAGTACTTC | CAWSGPQGVSTYEQYF
few | TRBD2 | TRBJ2-2 | TRBV19 | TGTGCCAGTAGTATAGCCCCACTTGTAGCGGGAGGGACCGGGGAGCTGTTTTTT | CASSIAPLVAGGTGELFF
- | TRBD1 | TRBJ2-2 | TRBV7-9 | TGTGCCAGCAGCTTAGCTACAGGGGGCTTTAACACCGGGGAGCTGTTTTTT | CASSLATGGFNTGELFF
- | TRBD2 | TRBJ2-5 | TRBV10-2 | TGCGCCAGCAGTGAGCTAGCGGGAGGGTCGGAGACCCAGTACTTC | CASSELAGGSETQYF
- | TRBD1 | TRBJ1-1 | TRBV16 | TGTGCCAGCAGCCGACAGGGAGGCACTGAAGCTTTCTTT | CASSRQGGTEAFF
- | - | TRBJ1-1 | TRBV2 | TGTGCCAGCAGTCCCCGACAGATTCGGTACACTGAAGCTTTCTTT | CASSPRQIRYTEAFF
medium-sized | - | TRBJ1-2 | TRBV6-5 | TGTGCCAGCAGCCCCGGACGGAACTATGGCTACACCTTC | CASSPGRNYGYTF
- | - | TRBJ1-1 | TRBV7-2 | TGTGCCAGCAGCTCCCAGGGATCTAACACTGAAGCTTTCTTT | CASSSQGSNTEAFF
- | TRBD1 | TRBJ2-7 | TRBV18 | TGTGCCAGCTCACAGGGACCTGGGACAGTCTACGAGCAGTACTTC | CASSQGPGTVYEQYF
- | - | TRBJ2-5 | TRBV30 | TGTGCCTGGAGTGCCGGAACCGAGCAGGGGCAAGAGACCCAGTACTTC | CAWSAGTEQGQETQYF
- | - | TRBJ1-6 | TRBV7-8 | TGTGCCAGCAGCCAGAGACAGTTCTCCTATAATTCACCCCTCCACTTT | CASSQRQFSYNSPLHF
- | - | TRBJ1-1 | TRBV10-1 | TGCGCCAGCAGTCCCTCGAGAGCGGGTAGTGAAGCTTTCTTT | CASSPSRAGSEAFF
- | - | TRBJ2-5 | TRBV5-1 | TGCGCCAGCAGCTTCAGTACTAAAGAGACCCAGTACTTC | CASSFSTKETQYF
- | TRBD1 | TRBJ1-2 | TRBV7-9 | TGTGCCAGCGCTAGACAGGGTTCTAACTATGGCTACACCTTC | CASARQGSNYGYTF
- | TRBD1 | TRBJ2-5 | TRBV7-9 | TGTGCCAGCAGCTTACGGACAGGGGGAGAGACCCAGTACTTC | CASSLRTGGETQYF
once | - | TRBJ2-1 | TRBV7-6 | TGTGCCAGCAGCGTCCGGGACCTCTACAATGAGCAGTTCTTC | CASSVRDLYNEQFF
- | - | TRBJ1-1 | TRBV5-6 | TGTGCCAGCAGCTTCGGCAGTGAAGCTTTCTTT | CASSFGSEAFF
once | - | TRBJ1-3 | TRBV18 | TGTGCCAGCTCACCGGACCCATCCTCTGGAAACACCATATATTTT | CASSPDPSSGNTIYF
- | - | TRBJ2-7 | TRBV5-1 | TGCGCCAGCAGCTTGGTCGTACAGCCTTACGAGCAGTACTTC | CASSLVVQPYEQYF
- | TRBD2 | TRBJ2-3 | TRBV5-1 | TGCGCCAGCACTGGACTAGCGGGGGACCACACAGATACGCAGTATTTT | CASTGLAGDHTDTQYF
- | TRBD2 | TRBJ2-5 | TRBV7-2 | TGTGCCAGCAGCTTAGGGGGGACTAGCCAAGAGACCCAGTACTTC | CASSLGGTSQETQYF
- | - | TRBJ2-1 | TRBV7-9 | TGTGCCAGCAGCCGGGCCCAGGGGAGATACAATGAGCAGTTCTTC | CASSRAQGRYNEQFF
- | - | TRBJ2-5 | TRBV30 | TGTGCCTGGAGTGTAATGCTATTCCAAGAGACCCAGTACTTC | CAWSVMLFQETQYF
- | TRBD1 | TRBJ2-7 | TRBV6-1 | TGTGCCAGCAGTCCTCCCGGGACAGGGGGCTTTGAGCAGTACTTC | CASSPPGTGGFEQYF
- | - | TRBJ2-5 | TRBV10-2 | TGCGCCAGCAGTGAACAAAAGACCCAGTACTTC | CASSEQKTQYF
- | - | TRBJ2-1 | TRBV28 | TGTGCCAGCCCGAGCCGTAATGAGCAGTTCTTC | CASPSRNEQFF
few | - | TRBJ2-2 | TRBV6-1 | TGTGCCAGCAGTGTAGGGCTAGTTAACACCGGGGAGCTGTTTTTT | CASSVGLVNTGELFF